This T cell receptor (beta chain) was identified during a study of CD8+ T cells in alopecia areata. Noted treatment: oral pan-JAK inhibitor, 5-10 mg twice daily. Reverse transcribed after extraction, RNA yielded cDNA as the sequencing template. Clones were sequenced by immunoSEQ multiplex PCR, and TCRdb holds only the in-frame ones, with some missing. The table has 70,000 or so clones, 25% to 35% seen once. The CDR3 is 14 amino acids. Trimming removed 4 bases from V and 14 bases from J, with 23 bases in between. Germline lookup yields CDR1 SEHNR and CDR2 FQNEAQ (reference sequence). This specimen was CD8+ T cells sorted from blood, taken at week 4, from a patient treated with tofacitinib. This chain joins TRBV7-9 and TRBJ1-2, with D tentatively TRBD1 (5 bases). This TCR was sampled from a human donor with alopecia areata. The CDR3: CASSSRDAGPTLTF. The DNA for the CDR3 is TGTGCCAGCAGCTCCAGGGATGCAGGGCCGACCTTGACCTTC.